This entry features one T cell receptor beta chain sequence. What it binds is unknown. This sample was taken from a study of T cells in Graves' hyperthyroidism and ophthalmopathy. Study results and caveats: Among clonotypes expanded in thyroid above 0.001, most were also found in blood.

Every diagnosis used clinical symptoms, serum thyroxine and TRAb, thyroid ultrasound and orbital computed tomography. TCR beta CDR3 sequences were amplified from RNA transcripts. The primer set for the first-round RT-PCR of the TCR CDR3 was HTBI. TCRdb reprocessed the multiplex PCR reads via MiXCR and lists one record per CDR3 protein. The top ten hold under 7% of the sample, which has hundreds of thousands of distinct CDR3 sequences, about 14% seen once. V was pared by 8 bases and J by 2 bases, with 12 bases between. Germline V gives CDR1 MNHEY, CDR2 SVGEGT. This CDR3 is 13 amino acids long. The source material was blood. The chain employs TRBV6-2 or TRBV6-3 and TRBJ1-2, with D perhaps matching TRBD1 (5 bases). The sequence derives from a woman aged 25-40 years with Graves' hyperthyroidism that later progressed to Graves' ophthalmopathy. CDR3 DNA: TGTGCCAGCGGCAGAGAGGGGAACTATGGCTACACCTTC. It encodes CASGREGNYGYTF.